The 31 T cell receptor beta chains listed next were all sequenced from one sample in a study of regulatory T cells in long-lasting Graves disease. Library construction for TCR beta used iRepertoire HTBI primers and Arm-PCR of CDR3 regions. TCRdb passed the multiplex PCR reads through MiXCR, listing each CDR3 protein once. This table has fewer than 550,000 distinct CDR3 sequences, 20% to 25% appearing once. Time point indicated: persistent/refractory GD, antithyroid drugs over 5 years with positive TRAb. Researchers made the TCR library from RNA that was extracted from PBMCs. The source was peripheral blood mononuclear cells (PBMCs), collected when the disease was refractory, from a patient treated with antithyroid drugs. The origin of the receptors is a female donor with Graves disease.

CDR3 bases: TGTGCCAGCAGCTTCCCTCCGGGCGGGGGGGCAAACACCGGGGAGCTGTTTTTT. Protein: CASSFPPGGGANTGELFF. The chain has TRBV11-2 and TRBJ2-2; 9 bases match TRBD2. Per germline, CDR1 SGHAT and CDR2 FQNNGV. The J segment lost 2 bases and the V segment lost 3 bases, leaving 10 bases of the junction unmatched. This CDR3 comprises 18 residues.

The chain links TRBV24-1 to TRBJ2-2; D might be TRBD1 (6 bases). In germline, CDR1 is KGHDR, CDR2 SFDVKD. The CDR3 has 15 residues. V dropped 5 bases and J dropped 0 bases, with 9 bases sitting between them. The CDR3 protein is CATSVGQTNTGELFF. CDR3 sequence (DNA): TGTGCCACCAGTGTGGGACAAACGAACACCGGGGAGCTGTTTTTT.

At least ten counts were recorded for this clonotype. The chain has TRBV24-1 and TRBJ1-2; D remains ambiguous. Germline V gene lookup returns CDR1 KGHDR and CDR2 SFDVKD. Trimming cost V 0 bases and J 4 bases, with 8 bases left between them. The CDR3 is 14 amino acids. CDR3 sequence reads: CATSDLSQVYGYTF. The CDR3 coding sequence is TGTGCCACCAGTGATTTGTCCCAGGTCTATGGCTACACCTTC.

This clonotype has ten or more counts. This chain uses TRBV12-3 or TRBV12-4 with TRBJ1-5; the D is unclear. V lost 6 bases and J lost 5, with 11 bases in between. This CDR3 has 13 amino acids. This CDR3 is CASSRRSDQPQHF. Written as DNA, the CDR3 is TGTGCCAGCAGCCGACGATCCGATCAGCCCCAGCATTTT.

V usage is TRBV4-2 and J usage is TRBJ1-4; D may be TRBD1 (5 bases). The germline CDR1 and CDR2 sequences are LGHNA and YNFKEQ. The CDR3 totals 16 residues. Trimming removed 3 bases at V and 5 bases at J, with 16 bases between. The CDR3 loop reads CASSQGSGPKNEKLFF. CDR3 in DNA: TGTGCCAGCAGCCAGGGTTCGGGACCAAAAAATGAAAAACTGTTTTTT.

This clonotype was detected a few times. This chain joins TRBV19 and TRBJ1-1; tentatively, D is TRBD1 (5 bases). CDR3 length: 16 amino acids. Per germline, CDR1 LNHDA and CDR2 SQIVND (reference sequence). V dropped 1 base and J dropped 4 bases, with 16 bases sitting between them. This chain's CDR3 is CASSIGGDPGGTEAFF. The CDR3 nucleotides are TGTGCCAGTAGTATAGGAGGGGACCCGGGGGGCACTGAAGCTTTCTTT.

The gene calls are TRBV27 and TRBJ1-1; the D gene is possibly TRBD1 (5 bases). Per germline, CDR1 MNHEY and CDR2 SMNVEV (reference sequence). V was shortened by 0 bases and J by 4 bases, with 12 bases between the two germline ends. This CDR3 is built from 15 residues. The CDR3 sequence is CASSLSSGWGTEAFF. The CDR3, as DNA: TGTGCCAGCAGTTTATCATCAGGGTGGGGCACTGAAGCTTTCTTT.

This clonotype was detected ten times or more. The chain recombines TRBV28 with TRBJ2-2; 10 bases align to TRBD2. Germline values: CDR1 MDHEN, CDR2 SYDVKM. The CDR3 sequence is 15 residues long. Trimming took 6 bases from V and 4 from J; bases not matched to a gene: 5. The CDR3 DNA reads as TGTGCCAGCAGCCTAGCGGGAGAGGGCACCGGGGAGCTGTTTTTT. Protein: CASSLAGEGTGELFF.

This chain connects TRBV30 to TRBJ2-3; tentative D call: TRBD2 (6 bases). V lost 8 bases and J 2 bases, leaving 14 bases between the germline ends. This CDR3 comprises 13 residues. CDR1 is GTSNPN, CDR2 SVGIG, per germline (reference sequence). The CDR3 here is CALTSPNTDTQYF. In DNA, the CDR3 is TGTGCCCTTACTAGCCCTAACACAGATACGCAGTATTTT.

The table lists this clonotype with many counts. DNA for the CDR3: TGTGCCAGCAGTTTTAGGGGCCAGGGGGTTAATTCACCCCTCCACTTT. Amino acids: CASSFRGQGVNSPLHF. This sequence joins TRBV12-3 or TRBV12-4 and TRBJ1-6, with 7 bases lining up with TRBD1. The CDR3 consists of 16 residues. Trimming removed 3 bases from V and 6 bases from J; junction bases left unmatched: 8.

This clonotype came up many times. V usage is TRBV20-1 and J usage is TRBJ1-2; 8 nucleotides align to TRBD1. V shed 6 bases and J 8 bases; nucleotides not matched to a gene: 20. Per germline, CDR1 DFQATT and CDR2 SNEGSKA (reference sequence). This CDR3 region has 16 residues. The CDR3 bases are TGCAGTGCGACCCTGGGGACAGGCTTTACCCACGGGGGCTACACCTTC. Translated, it gives CSATLGTGFTHGGYTF.

At least ten counts were recorded for this clonotype. The chain couples TRBV6-5 to TRBJ1-2; a possible D gene is TRBD1 (6 bases). The ends were cut back, 2 bases at V and 4 bases at J, with 8 bases in the middle. Germline V lookup: CDR1 MNHEY, CDR2 SVGAGI. This CDR3 contains 13 residues. CDR3 amino acids: CASSYGRGYGYTF. Here the CDR3 DNA reads TGTGCCAGCAGTTACGGCAGGGGCTATGGCTACACCTTC.

This clonotype appeared many times. This chain joins TRBV27 and TRBJ1-2; possibly TRBD1 for D (5 bases). V was pared by 5 bases and J by 6 bases, with 22 bases between. CDR1 and CDR2 (germline): MNHEY, SMNVEV (reference sequence). This CDR3 is built from 16 residues. The CDR3 spells CASSRTRQPSIDGYTF. The CDR3 DNA reads as TGTGCCAGCAGTAGAACTAGACAGCCGAGTATAGATGGCTACACCTTC.

This clonotype showed up many times. V and J are TRBV11-2 and TRBJ2-2, with D possibly TRBD1 on 5 matching bases. The CDR3 totals 16 residues. Trimming took off 0 bases at V and 6 bases at J, with 14 bases between the two ends. Germline lookup yields CDR1 SGHAT and CDR2 FQNNGV. CDR3 in amino acids: CASSLEARVTAGELFF. CDR3 in DNA: TGTGCCAGCAGCTTAGAGGCCAGGGTAACTGCCGGGGAGCTGTTTTTT.

This clonotype was seen ten or more times. The chain links TRBV28 to TRBJ2-7; D may be TRBD2 (5 bases). The CDR3 extends over 14 amino acids. Trimming took 5 bases from V and 3 from J, leaving 14 bases between them. The germline V gene encodes CDR1 MDHEN and CDR2 SYDVKM. CDR3 nucleotide sequence: TGTGCCAGCAGTCCTGCCGGAGGATACTACGAGCAGTACTTC. As protein: CASSPAGGYYEQYF.

The chain recombines TRBV4-3 with TRBJ1-2; D not certain. The germline V gene encodes CDR1 LGHNA and CDR2 YSLEER. The CDR3 is made up of 15 amino acids. The V gene lost 1 base and the J gene lost 8 bases, with 17 bases spanning the gap. In DNA, the CDR3 is TGCGCCAGCAGCCAAGTTTGGAAGAGCATGGGGGGCTACACCTTC. Protein sequence: CASSQVWKSMGGYTF.

This clonotype was picked up many times. The chain has TRBV20-1 and TRBJ2-7; perhaps D is TRBD1 or TRBD2 (5 bases each). Germline lookup yields CDR1 DFQATT and CDR2 SNEGSKA (reference sequence). Trimming took 3 bases from V and 3 from J, leaving 21 bases between them. This CDR3 comprises 16 residues. The CDR3 region has the DNA TGCAGTGCTAGGGCTCAGGGTTTTACTAGGATCTACGAGCAGTACTTC. It yields the protein CSARAQGFTRIYEQYF.

The chain carries TRBV15 and TRBJ2-3, with 10 bases matching TRBD2. Germline V CDR1 and CDR2: LNHNV, YYDKDF (reference sequence). V shed 10 bases, J shed 0 bases, and the junction held 7 bases outside the gene matches. The CDR3 is 15 amino acids. The DNA of the CDR3 is TGTGCCAGGACTGTTAGCGGGGGGAGCACAGATACGCAGTATTTT. This codes for CARTVSGGSTDTQYF.

This clonotype was detected many times. The V call is TRBV12-3 or TRBV12-4, the J call TRBJ1-5; 7 bases line up with TRBD1. After removal of 6 bases from V and 3 bases from J, the junction contained 5 bases not matched to a gene. The CDR3 extends over 14 amino acids. The CDR3 sequence is CASSAGTDNQPQHF. Written as DNA, the CDR3 is TGTGCCAGCAGCGCCGGGACAGACAATCAGCCCCAGCATTTT.

This clonotype has ten or more counts. V and J are TRBV6-1 and TRBJ1-5, with 10 nucleotides matching TRBD1. Germline lookup yields CDR1 MNHNS and CDR2 SASEGT. J gave up 5 bases and V 7 bases, and 5 bases lay outside the gene matches. The CDR3 contains 14 residues. For the CDR3, the DNA is TGTGCCAGCAATTCAGGACAGGGGGATCAGCCCCAGCATTTT. It encodes CASNSGQGDQPQHF.

The sample holds a few counts of this clonotype. The chain carries TRBV19 and TRBJ2-2; D not resolved. V was cut by 7 bases and J by 0 bases, with 12 bases left in between. Germline CDR1 reads LNHDA; CDR2 reads SQIVND (reference sequence). The CDR3 runs to 15 residues. This CDR3 is CASNQYRANTGELFF. CDR3 DNA sequence: TGTGCCAGTAACCAATATAGGGCGAACACCGGGGAGCTGTTTTTT.

This clonotype appeared many times. The chain is built from TRBV6-1 and TRBJ1-4, with D perhaps matching TRBD1 (5 bases). The CDR3 is 14 amino acids. The germline V gene encodes CDR1 MNHNS and CDR2 SASEGT. Trimming left V 8 bases short and J 15 bases short, with 25 bases between. CDR3 sequence (DNA): TGTGCCAGCTGGGGCGGGAGGTTCCCCAGGAAGGTGTTTTTT. Its protein is CASWGGRFPRKVFF.

This clonotype showed up many times. This sequence joins TRBV28 and TRBJ2-7; no definite D call. Germline values: CDR1 MDHEN, CDR2 SYDVKM. This CDR3 has 13 residues. Trimming removed 6 bases at V and 2 bases at J, with 11 bases between. CDR3 bases: TGTGCCAGCAGAGACGGACGAACCTACGAGCAGTACTTC. It is translated as CASRDGRTYEQYF.

The chain employs TRBV6-1 and TRBJ1-1; D is unresolved. The CDR3 has 15 residues. With 6 bases removed from V and 5 bases from J, the gap between germline ends came to 19 bases. Germline values: CDR1 MNHNS, CDR2 SASEGT. CDR3 sequence (DNA): TGTGCCAGCAGCCCGACCCCTTCCCCGACAACTGAAGCTTTCTTT. This encodes CASSPTPSPTTEAFF.

The chain recombines TRBV7-9 with TRBJ1-6; D may be TRBD1 (6 bases). The CDR3 totals 19 residues. V lost 5 bases to trimming and J lost 2 bases, with 22 bases between them. The germline V gene encodes CDR1 SEHNR and CDR2 FQNEAQ (reference sequence). The CDR3 is CASSPTGPPIPTYNSPLHF. The CDR3 DNA reads as TGTGCCAGCAGCCCGACAGGTCCCCCAATTCCGACCTATAATTCACCCCTCCACTTT.

This clonotype was seen ten or more times. The chain is built from TRBV28 and TRBJ2-7, with unresolved D. Deletions cut 6 bases from V and 2 bases from J, with 11 bases between. The CDR3 totals 13 residues. CDR1 MDHEN and CDR2 SYDVKM come from the germline V gene. The CDR3 is CASSPSLTYEQYF. DNA of the CDR3: TGTGCCAGCAGCCCATCCCTCACCTACGAGCAGTACTTC.

The V and J genes are TRBV7-3 and TRBJ1-2, with D possibly being TRBD1 (6 bases). The V end was cut by 5 bases, the J end by 8 bases, with 15 bases between. Per germline, CDR1 SGHTA and CDR2 FQGTGA. This CDR3 comprises 13 residues. CDR3 sequence reads: CASSPTGAEGYTF. The CDR3 DNA reads as TGTGCCAGCAGCCCTACGGGGGCGGAGGGCTACACCTTC. The full variable domain, with the rest looked up from reference TRBV7-3 and TRBJ1-2, is GAGVSQTPSNKVTEKGKYVELRCDPISGHTALYWYRQSLGQGPEFLIYFQGTGAADDSGLPNDRFFAVRPEGSVSTLKIQRTERGDSAVYLCASSPTGAEGYTFGSGTRLTVV.

The genes are TRBV10-3 and TRBJ1-1; TRBD1 agrees at 10 bases. Germline V gene sequence: CDR1 ENHRY, CDR2 SYGVKD. The V and J ends lost 7 bases and 4 bases, in that order; junction bases with no gene match: 12. This CDR3 region has 16 residues. The CDR3 sequence is CAINDRDRGGVTEAFF. The CDR3 bases are TGTGCCATCAACGACCGGGACAGGGGAGGTGTCACTGAAGCTTTCTTT.

This clonotype turned up a few times. V gene TRBV29-1 combines with J gene TRBJ2-5, with D hard to call. Germline V gene lookup returns CDR1 SQVTM and CDR2 ANQGSEA. This CDR3 contains 14 residues. The V and J ends lost 3 bases and 5 bases respectively, with 16 bases between them. In DNA form, the CDR3 reads TGCAGCGTTGAGGTTTATCAGATTGGCGAGACCCAGTACTTC. This sequence encodes CSVEVYQIGETQYF.

The chain has TRBV7-2 and TRBJ2-5; D is unresolved. This CDR3 is built from 14 residues. V lost 0 bases and J lost 4, with 9 bases in between. CDR1 is SGHTA, CDR2 FQGNSA, per germline. This CDR3 reads CASSLAPGLETQYF. CDR3 DNA: TGTGCCAGCAGCTTAGCCCCCGGCCTAGAGACCCAGTACTTC.

V usage is TRBV5-1 and J usage is TRBJ2-3; 13 positions match TRBD2. Germline V gives CDR1 SGHRS, CDR2 YFSETQ. Unmatched junction bases numbered 4, after V lost 1 base and J lost 2 bases. The CDR3 totals 17 residues. The CDR3 DNA is TGCGCCAGCAGCTTGTGGACTAGCGGGGGAACCACAGATACGCAGTATTTT. This encodes CASSLWTSGGTTDTQYF.